This T cell receptor beta chain was obtained from a study of beta chain features in type 1 diabetes. Study conclusions and caveats: Patients with Type 1 diabetes showed moderately but significantly shorter TCRB CDR3s in all four CD4+ subsets.

A note on this clone: Its target is unknown.

The CDR3 loop spans 14 amino acids. The germline V and J ends were trimmed by 8 bases and 2 bases, with 14 bases remaining between them. CDR1 is KGHSH, CDR2 LQKENI, per germline. The entirety of the isolated RNA underwent reverse transcription, so expressed TCRB transcripts were sequenced. Profiled with immunoSEQ multiplex PCR; TCRdb holds only in-frame clones, not every one. The sample has some 350,000 clones; around 10% are singletons. The TCR was taken from a young man with type 1 diabetes. The chain employs TRBV18 and TRBJ2-3; D possibly corresponds to TRBD2 (5 bases). Sequences were obtained from central memory CD4+ T cells from blood. CDR3 loop: CASRPAENTDTQYF. DNA for the CDR3: TGTGCCAGCCGTCCAGCGGAGAACACAGATACGCAGTATTTT. Full variable domain (remainder filled in from reference TRBV18 and TRBJ2-3): NAGVMQNPRHLVRRRGQEARLRCSPMKGHSHVYWYRQLPEEGLKFMVYLQKENIIDESGMPKERFSAEFPKEGPSILRIQQVVRGDSAAYFCASRPAENTDTQYFGPGTRLTVL.